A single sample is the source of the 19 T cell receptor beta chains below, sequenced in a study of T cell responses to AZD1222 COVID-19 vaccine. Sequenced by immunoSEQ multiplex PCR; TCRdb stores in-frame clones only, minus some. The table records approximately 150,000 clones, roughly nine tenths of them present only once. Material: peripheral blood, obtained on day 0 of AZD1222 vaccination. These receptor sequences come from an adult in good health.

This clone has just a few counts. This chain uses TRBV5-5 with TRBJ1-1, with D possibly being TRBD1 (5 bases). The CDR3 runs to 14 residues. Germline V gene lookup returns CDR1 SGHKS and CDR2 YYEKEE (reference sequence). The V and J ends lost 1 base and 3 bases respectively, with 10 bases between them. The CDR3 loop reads CASSLFQGHTEAFF. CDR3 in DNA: TGTGCCAGCAGCTTGTTCCAGGGACACACTGAAGCTTTCTTT.

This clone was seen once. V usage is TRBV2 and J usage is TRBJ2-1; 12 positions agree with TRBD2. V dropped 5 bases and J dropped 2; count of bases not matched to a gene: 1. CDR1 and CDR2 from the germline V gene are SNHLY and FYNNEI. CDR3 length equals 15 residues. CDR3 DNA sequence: TGTGCCAGCAGTCGGACTAGCGGGACCTACAATGAGCAGTTCTTC. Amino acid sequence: CASSRTSGTYNEQFF. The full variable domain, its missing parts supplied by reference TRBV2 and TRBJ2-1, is EPEVTQTPSHQVTQMGQEVILRCVPISNHLYFYWYRQILGQKVEFLVSFYNNEISEKSEIFDDQFSVERPDGSNFTLKIRSTKLEDSAMYFCASSRTSGTYNEQFFGPGTRLTVL.

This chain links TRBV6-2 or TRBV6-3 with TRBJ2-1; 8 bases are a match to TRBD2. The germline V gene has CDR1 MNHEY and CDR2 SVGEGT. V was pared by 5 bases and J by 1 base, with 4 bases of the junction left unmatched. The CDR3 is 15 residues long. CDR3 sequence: CASSRREASYNEQFF. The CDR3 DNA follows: TGTGCCAGCAGTCGGCGGGAGGCTTCCTACAATGAGCAGTTCTTC.

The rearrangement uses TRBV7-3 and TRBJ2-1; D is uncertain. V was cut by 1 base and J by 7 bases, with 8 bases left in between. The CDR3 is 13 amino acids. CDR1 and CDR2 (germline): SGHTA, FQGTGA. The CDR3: CASSLMSGNEQFF. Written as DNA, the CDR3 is TGTGCCAGCAGCTTAATGAGTGGGAATGAGCAGTTCTTC.

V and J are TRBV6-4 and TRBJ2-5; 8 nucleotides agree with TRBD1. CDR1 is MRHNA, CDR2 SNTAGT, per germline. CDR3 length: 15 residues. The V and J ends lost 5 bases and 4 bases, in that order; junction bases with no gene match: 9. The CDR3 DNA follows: TGTGCCAGCAGTCGCACAGGGGGTGGTGGAGAGACCCAGTACTTC. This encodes CASSRTGGGGETQYF.

DNA for the CDR3: TGCAGTGCTAGTCAGCGGGAGGGCCAAGATACGCAGTATTTT. Translation gives CSASQREGQDTQYF. V gene TRBV20-1 combines with J gene TRBJ2-3, with TRBD2 matching over 10 bases. The CDR3 has 14 amino acids. Germline-derived CDR1 and CDR2 are DFQATT and SNEGSKA (reference sequence). Trimming at V came to 3 bases and at J to 5 bases, leaving 5 bases not matched to a gene.

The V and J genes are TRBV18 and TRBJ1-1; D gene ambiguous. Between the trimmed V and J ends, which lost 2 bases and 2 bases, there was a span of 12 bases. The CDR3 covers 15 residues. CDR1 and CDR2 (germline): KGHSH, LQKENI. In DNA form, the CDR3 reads TGTGCCAGCTCACCAGCGCAGATGGGAAACACTGAAGCTTTCTTT. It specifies CASSPAQMGNTEAFF. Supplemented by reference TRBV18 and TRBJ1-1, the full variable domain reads NAGVMQNPRHLVRRRGQEARLRCSPMKGHSHVYWYRQLPEEGLKFMVYLQKENIIDESGMPKERFSAEFPKEGPSILRIQQVVRGDSAAYFCASSPAQMGNTEAFFGQGTRLTVV.

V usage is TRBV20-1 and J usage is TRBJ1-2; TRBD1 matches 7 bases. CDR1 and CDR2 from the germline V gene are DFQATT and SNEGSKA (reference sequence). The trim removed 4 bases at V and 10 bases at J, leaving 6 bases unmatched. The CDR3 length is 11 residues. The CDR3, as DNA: TGCAGTGCTACGGGACAGTTTCCCTACACCTTC. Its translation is CSATGQFPYTF.

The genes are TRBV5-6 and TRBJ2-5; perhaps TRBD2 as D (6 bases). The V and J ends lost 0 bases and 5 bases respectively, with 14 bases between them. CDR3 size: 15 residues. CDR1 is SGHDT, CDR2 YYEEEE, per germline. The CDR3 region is CASSLARAGGETQYF. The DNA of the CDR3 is TGTGCCAGCAGCTTGGCCCGGGCAGGAGGGGAGACCCAGTACTTC. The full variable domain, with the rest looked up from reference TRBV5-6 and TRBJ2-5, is DAGVTQSPTHLIKTRGQQVTLRCSPKSGHDTVSWYQQALGQGPQFIFQYYEEEERQRGNFPDRFSGHQFPNYSSELNVNALLLGDSALYLCASSLARAGGETQYFGPGTRLLVL.

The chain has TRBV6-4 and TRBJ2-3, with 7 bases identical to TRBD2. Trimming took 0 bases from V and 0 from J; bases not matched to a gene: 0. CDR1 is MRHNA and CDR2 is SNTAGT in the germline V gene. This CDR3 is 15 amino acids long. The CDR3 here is CASSDSGGSTDTQYF. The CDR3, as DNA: TGTGCCAGCAGTGACTCGGGGGGGAGCACAGATACGCAGTATTTT.

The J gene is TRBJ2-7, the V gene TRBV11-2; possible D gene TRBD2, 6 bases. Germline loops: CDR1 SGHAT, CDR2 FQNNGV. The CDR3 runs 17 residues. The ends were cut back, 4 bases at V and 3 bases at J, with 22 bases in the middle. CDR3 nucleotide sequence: TGTGCCAGCAGCTCAGTTAAGGGAGGAGTGGGAGGCTACGAGCAGTACTTC. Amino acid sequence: CASSSVKGGVGGYEQYF.

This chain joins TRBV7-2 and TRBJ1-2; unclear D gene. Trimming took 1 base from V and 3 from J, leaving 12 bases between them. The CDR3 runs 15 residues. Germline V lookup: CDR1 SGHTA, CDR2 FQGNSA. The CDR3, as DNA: TGTGCCAGCAGCTTAGTTCCCGGGGTTGACTATGGCTACACCTTC. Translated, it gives CASSLVPGVDYGYTF.

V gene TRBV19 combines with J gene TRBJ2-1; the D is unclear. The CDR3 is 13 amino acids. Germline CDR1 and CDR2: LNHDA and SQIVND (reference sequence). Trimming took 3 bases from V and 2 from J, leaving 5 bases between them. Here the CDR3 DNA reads TGTGCCAGTAGTATCAATCCCTACAATGAGCAGTTCTTC. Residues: CASSINPYNEQFF.

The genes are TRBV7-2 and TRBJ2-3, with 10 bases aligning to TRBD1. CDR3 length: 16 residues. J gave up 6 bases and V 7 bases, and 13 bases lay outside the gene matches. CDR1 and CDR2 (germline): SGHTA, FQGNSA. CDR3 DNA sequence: TGTGCCAGCACCCTCCGGACAGGGGGTGAGCACGATACGCAGTATTTT. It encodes CASTLRTGGEHDTQYF.

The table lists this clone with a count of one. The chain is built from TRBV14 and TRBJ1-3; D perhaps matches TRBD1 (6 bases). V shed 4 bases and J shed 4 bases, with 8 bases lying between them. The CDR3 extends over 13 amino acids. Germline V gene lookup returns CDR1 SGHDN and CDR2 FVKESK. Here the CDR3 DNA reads TGTGCCAGCAGCCTCGACAGGGGAAACACCATATATTTT. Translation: CASSLDRGNTIYF.

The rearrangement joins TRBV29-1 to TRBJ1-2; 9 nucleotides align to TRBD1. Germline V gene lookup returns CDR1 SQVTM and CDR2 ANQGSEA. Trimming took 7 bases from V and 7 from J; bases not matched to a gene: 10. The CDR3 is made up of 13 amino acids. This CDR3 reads CSATGTGSIGYTF. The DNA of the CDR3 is TGCAGCGCCACCGGGACAGGGTCAATTGGCTACACCTTC.

DNA of the CDR3: TGTGCCAGCAGTGGGCAGGGGCAAGGTAATTCACCCCTCCACTTT. Protein: CASSGQGQGNSPLHF. The gene calls are TRBV2 and TRBJ1-6; D might be TRBD1 (6 bases). V shed 4 bases and J shed 6 bases, with 13 bases lying between them. Germline lookup yields CDR1 SNHLY and CDR2 FYNNEI. There are 15 residues in the CDR3.

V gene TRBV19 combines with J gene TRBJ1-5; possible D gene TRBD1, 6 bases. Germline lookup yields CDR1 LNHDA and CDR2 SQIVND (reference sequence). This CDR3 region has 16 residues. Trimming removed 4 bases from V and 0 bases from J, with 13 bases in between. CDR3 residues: CASSTRTVYSNQPQHF. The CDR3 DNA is TGTGCCAGTAGTACCCGGACAGTCTATAGCAATCAGCCCCAGCATTTT.

The CDR3 region is CASSTGGNQPQHF. The CDR3 region has the DNA TGTGCCAGCAGTACGGGGGGCAATCAGCCCCAGCATTTT. V and J are TRBV7-6 and TRBJ1-5; the D gene is possibly TRBD1 (5 bases). The V gene lost 6 bases and the J gene lost 2 bases, with 8 bases spanning the gap. The CDR3 runs 13 residues. Germline CDR1 is SGHVS and CDR2 is FNYEAQ.